These 12 T cell receptor beta chains share one sample of origin, sequenced in a study of regulatory T cells in long-lasting Graves disease. Time point reported: newly diagnosed GD, antithyroid drugs for less than 3 months. Generation of the TCR library employed RNA extracted from PBMCs. Sequencing libraries for TCR beta were prepared with iRepertoire HTBI primers and Arm-PCR of CDR3 regions. Via MiXCR, TCRdb re-called the multiplex PCR reads, giving one row per CDR3 protein. Of 520,000 or so distinct CDR3 sequences in the sample, around 12% were seen once. These data also formed part of another study, on T cells in Graves' hyperthyroidism and ophthalmopathy.

The sequenced sample was peripheral blood mononuclear cells (PBMCs), obtained at new diagnosis, from a patient treated with antithyroid drugs. The receptors derive from a woman aged 25-40 years with Graves disease.

This clonotype was found many times. The chain combines TRBV20-1 with TRBJ2-1; 13 bases agree with TRBD2. The germline V gene encodes CDR1 DFQATT and CDR2 SNEGSKA (reference sequence). This CDR3 spans 13 amino acids. The V segment lost 6 bases and the J segment 5 bases; nucleotides outside the gene matches: 1. CDR3 protein: CSAGTSGDNEQFF. CDR3 sequence (DNA): TGCAGTGCCGGGACTAGCGGGGACAATGAGCAGTTCTTC.

This clonotype was counted between two and nine times. The V call is TRBV20-1, the J call TRBJ2-5; D not resolved. With 6 bases removed from V and 2 bases from J, the gap between germline ends came to 16 bases. The CDR3 spans 14 residues. Per germline, CDR1 DFQATT and CDR2 SNEGSKA (reference sequence). The CDR3 reads CSAPLVRNQETQYF. The CDR3 DNA follows: TGCAGTGCACCCTTGGTGCGGAATCAAGAGACCCAGTACTTC.

This clonotype was seen a few times. V gene TRBV5-4 combines with J gene TRBJ2-2; maybe TRBD2 (5 bases). This CDR3 has 15 residues. V was trimmed by 4 bases and J by 1 base, leaving 11 bases between them. In germline, CDR1 is SGHNT, CDR2 YYREEE (reference sequence). The CDR3 DNA sequence: TGTGCCAGCAGCGCGGACTTTCGGAACACCGGGGAGCTGTTTTTT. This sequence encodes CASSADFRNTGELFF.

This clonotype was seen at least ten times. V is TRBV30 and J is TRBJ2-1; D remains ambiguous. Trimming took off 5 bases at V and 3 bases at J, with 11 bases between the two ends. CDR1 and CDR2 from the germline V gene are GTSNPN and SVGIG (reference sequence). This CDR3 has 13 residues. The CDR3 protein is CAWAVVSYNEQFF. CDR3 coding DNA: TGTGCCTGGGCCGTGGTCAGCTACAATGAGCAGTTCTTC.

This clonotype was recorded a few times. The chain combines TRBV5-4 with TRBJ2-2, with D perhaps matching TRBD1 (7 bases). This CDR3 comprises 15 residues. Germline V lookup: CDR1 SGHNT, CDR2 YYREEE (reference sequence). V was clipped by 4 bases and J by 5 bases, with 15 bases between them. DNA for the CDR3: TGTGCCAGCAGCCCCGGAGGGGGCGAAACCGGGGAGCTGTTTTTT. It translates to CASSPGGGETGELFF.

The genes are TRBV4-1 and TRBJ2-7; D is uncertain. The CDR3 contains 14 residues. CDR1 is MGHRA and CDR2 is YSYEKL in the germline V gene. Trimming pared 1 base from V and 6 bases from J, leaving 13 bases between. This chain's CDR3 is CASSQAPEVPEQYF. Written as DNA, the CDR3 is TGCGCCAGCAGCCAAGCGCCAGAGGTCCCCGAGCAGTACTTC.

This clonotype was recorded a few times. The gene calls are TRBV20-1 and TRBJ2-7, with 9 nucleotides matching TRBD1. The J segment lost 3 bases and the V segment lost 6 bases, leaving 18 bases of the junction unmatched. CDR1 and CDR2 from the germline V gene are DFQATT and SNEGSKA (reference sequence). There are 17 residues in the CDR3. CDR3 DNA sequence: TGCAGTGCCGTTTTTCCCGAACTCGGGACAGGGTACTACGAGCAGTACTTC. It translates to CSAVFPELGTGYYEQYF.

This clonotype was counted at least ten times. A read error is likely, as this CDR3 ends without the conserved phenylalanine or tryptophan. The DNA is omitted, as the CDR3 cannot be located on it reliably, and the CDR3 follows TCRdb's listing. The gene calls are TRBV2 and TRBJ1-1. The CDR3 length is 13 residues, termini included. Germline V gene data show CDR1 as SNHLY and CDR2 as FYNNEI. CDR3 sequence: CASSEAIRMVPFS.

The table lists this clonotype with many counts. The V call is TRBV19, the J call TRBJ1-1, with D unresolved. Germline CDR1 reads LNHDA; CDR2 reads SQIVND (reference sequence). V was trimmed by 7 bases and J by 2 bases, leaving 23 bases between them. The CDR3 extends over 17 amino acids. CDR3 sequence (DNA): TGTGCCAGTACCCAAACTGCGTGGGGTTTTCGAAACACTGAAGCTTTCTTT. Its translation: CASTQTAWGFRNTEAFF.

This clonotype was found a few times. V and J are TRBV11-2 and TRBJ2-4, with D unclear. Germline assignment: CDR1 SGHAT and CDR2 FQNNGV. This CDR3 is 16 amino acids long. V was clipped by 3 bases and J by 1 base, with 13 bases between them. The CDR3 loop is CASSFSGVLAKNIQYF. CDR3 DNA sequence: TGTGCCAGCAGCTTTTCTGGGGTGTTGGCCAAAAACATTCAGTACTTC.

Note on this clonotype: A far more abundant clone sits one base away, making this likely a read error. The chain has TRBV2 and TRBJ2-1, with 9 bases lining up with TRBD1. Germline values: CDR1 SNHLY, CDR2 FYNNEI. The V segment lost 6 bases and the J segment 10 bases; nucleotides outside the gene matches: 10. The length of the CDR3 is 14 residues. In DNA, the CDR3 is TGTGCCAGCAGCGCCGGGACAGGGCCCTACGAGCAGTTCTTC. This sequence encodes CASSAGTGPYEQFF.

This clonotype was seen many times. This sequence joins TRBV2 and TRBJ1-1; no definite D call. The V end was cut by 5 bases, the J end by 2 bases, with 3 bases between. The germline V gene has CDR1 SNHLY and CDR2 FYNNEI. CDR3 size: 11 residues. CDR3 residues: CASSTNTEAFF. The CDR3 DNA sequence: TGTGCCAGCAGTACCAACACTGAAGCTTTCTTT.